What follows are 3 T cell receptor beta chains derived from one specimen sequenced in a study of cytomegalovirus exposure and HLA in healthy donors. Libraries were prepared by immunoSEQ multiplex PCR; TCRdb keeps only in-frame clonotypes and omits some of them. The table has 71,000 or so clones, over 85% seen once. What was sequenced was PBMCs. These receptors all stem from a woman younger than 35 in good health and CMV-seronegative.

This chain joins TRBV9 and TRBJ2-7; possibly TRBD2 for D (6 bases). V lost 0 bases to trimming and J lost 4 bases, with 17 bases between them. This CDR3 comprises 16 residues. The germline CDR1 and CDR2 sequences are SGDLS and YYNGEE. As DNA, the CDR3 is TGTGCCAGCAGCGTAGGTCTGGACCCGGAGGGGTACGAGCAGTACTTC. It encodes CASSVGLDPEGYEQYF.

V is TRBV27 and J is TRBJ2-1, with D possibly being TRBD1 (5 bases). The germline V gene encodes CDR1 MNHEY and CDR2 SMNVEV (reference sequence). The V end lost 5 bases, the J end lost 13 bases, and 18 bases lay between the germline ends. CDR3 length: 13 residues. CDR3 residues: CASSPYDSSTQFF. CDR3 in DNA: TGTGCCAGCAGTCCATACGACAGTTCCACCCAGTTCTTC.

V gene TRBV9 combines with J gene TRBJ2-5, with TRBD2 identical over 13 bases. Germline V CDR1 and CDR2: SGDLS, YYNGEE. The CDR3 has 16 amino acids. Trimming cost V 2 bases and J 1 base; bases outside gene matches: 2. CDR3 coding DNA: TGTGCCAGCAGCGTGGGACTAGCGGGGATCCAAGAGACCCAGTACTTC. Amino acids: CASSVGLAGIQETQYF.